The 8 T cell receptor beta chains presented below share a single source sample, sequenced in a study of blood T cells in healthy people across ages. With a J-beta primer mix and a sample-barcoded 5' primer, a second PCR ran about 7 to 12 cycles. MiXCR, applied by TCRdb to the 5' RACE reads, yields one record per CDR3 protein. This table has 650,000 to 1,000,000 distinct CDR3 sequences, 36% appearing once. Sequencing used blood. The receptors were sampled from a man younger than 35 in good health.

This clonotype has only a few counts. The chain carries TRBV5-1 and TRBJ2-1; 10 bases match TRBD2. Germline lookup yields CDR1 SGHRS and CDR2 YFSETQ. The length of the CDR3 is 15 residues. The J segment lost 4 bases and the V segment lost 2 bases, leaving 3 bases of the junction unmatched. The CDR3 sequence is CASSLISGGYNEQFF. DNA of the CDR3: TGCGCCAGCAGCTTAATTAGCGGGGGGTACAATGAGCAGTTCTTC.

This chain uses TRBV7-2 with TRBJ2-7; TRBD1 agrees at 8 bases. CDR1 and CDR2 (germline): SGHTA, FQGNSA. Trimming at V came to 3 bases and at J to 6 bases, leaving 7 bases not matched to a gene. The CDR3 totals 14 residues. The CDR3 here is CASSLTGDVGEQYF. The CDR3 DNA reads as TGTGCCAGCAGCTTGACAGGGGATGTGGGCGAGCAGTACTTC.

In this sample, this clonotype turned up once. This rearrangement joins TRBV7-3 to TRBJ1-3; 7 bases are shared with TRBD1. Trimming took 5 bases from V and 2 from J; bases not matched to a gene: 6. The CDR3 runs 15 residues. Germline V gene data show CDR1 as SGHTA and CDR2 as FQGTGA. CDR3 coding DNA: TGTGCCAGCAGCACCCGACAGGGACCTGGAAACACCATATATTTT. Encoded protein: CASSTRQGPGNTIYF.

In its sample, this clonotype was seen a few times. The chain joins TRBV20-1 to TRBJ1-4, with a tentative D call TRBD1 (6 bases). V lost 6 bases and J lost 8, with 13 bases in between. CDR3 size: 12 residues. CDR1 and CDR2 (germline): DFQATT, SNEGSKA (reference sequence). In DNA form, the CDR3 reads TGCAGTGCCAAGACCACAGGGGAAAAACTGTTTTTT. Its translation is CSAKTTGEKLFF.

The chain joins TRBV6-6 to TRBJ2-5, with D perhaps matching TRBD2 (5 bases). The J call is doubtful: the DNA matches TRBJ2-1 better. Germline CDR1 MNHNY, CDR2 SVGAGI (reference sequence). The CDR3 spans 13 residues. This CDR3 reads CANSAGLQETQFF. The CDR3 region has the DNA TGTGCCAACAGCGCCGGACTCCAAGAGACCCAGTTCTTC.

This clonotype was observed once. CDR3 in DNA: TGTGCCAGCAGGGTGACAGGGAGGGGGCAGCCCCAGCATTTT. Translated, it gives CASRVTGRGQPQHF. The chain couples TRBV6-2 or TRBV6-3 to TRBJ1-5, with TRBD1 matching 7 bases. CDR3 length: 14 amino acids. Trimming at V came to 6 bases and at J to 7 bases, leaving 9 bases not matched to a gene. Per the germline V gene, CDR1 is MNHEY and CDR2 is SVGEGT.

This clonotype has more than one count but fewer than ten. V usage is TRBV5-1 and J usage is TRBJ2-3; D is possibly TRBD1 (5 bases). The length of the CDR3 is 14 residues. Per the germline V gene, CDR1 is SGHRS and CDR2 is YFSETQ. The V end lost 2 bases, the J end lost 4 bases, and 11 bases lay between the germline ends. The CDR3 loop reads CASSFDSIPDTQYF. The CDR3, as DNA: TGCGCCAGCAGCTTTGACAGTATCCCAGATACGCAGTATTTT. The variable domain in full, with the rest retrieved from reference TRBV5-1 and TRBJ2-3, is KAGVTQTPRYLIKTRGQQVTLSCSPISGHRSVSWYQQTPGQGLQFLFEYFSETQRNKGNFPGRFSGRQFSNSRSEMNVSTLELGDSALYLCASSFDSIPDTQYFGPGTRLTVL.

In this sample, this clonotype turned up many times. This chain links TRBV20-1 with TRBJ2-5; 8 bases match TRBD2. The CDR3 has 13 residues. CDR1 and CDR2 (germline): DFQATT, SNEGSKA (reference sequence). The J segment lost 3 bases and the V segment lost 5 bases, leaving 5 bases of the junction unmatched. The CDR3 reads CSAPPAGEETQYF. The DNA of the CDR3 is TGCAGTGCTCCCCCAGCGGGGGAAGAGACCCAGTACTTC.